The 17 T cell receptor beta chains in this list originate from one sample, sequenced in a study of blood T cell repertoires in COVID-19. Repertoires were generated with immunoSEQ multiplex PCR, while TCRdb's copy carries only in-frame clones and drops some. Of 240,000 or so clones in the sample, around 83% are singletons; the top ten hold roughly 3.3%. Specimen: peripheral blood. The source of these receptors is a woman between 18 and 30 years old with acute or convalescent COVID-19.

The chain is built from TRBV19 and TRBJ1-1; the D gene is possibly TRBD1 (5 bases). In germline, CDR1 is LNHDA, CDR2 SQIVND (reference sequence). The CDR3 totals 14 residues. V was shortened by 7 bases and J by 0 bases, with 12 bases between the two germline ends. CDR3 DNA sequence: TGTGCCAGTACCCCCAGGGTACTGAACACTGAAGCTTTCTTT. Protein product: CASTPRVLNTEAFF.

This chain connects TRBV27 to TRBJ2-2; 7 bases fit TRBD1. With 0 bases clipped from V and 8 bases from J, the junction kept 6 bases outside the gene matches. Germline V gene lookup returns CDR1 MNHEY and CDR2 SMNVEV (reference sequence). This CDR3 region has 15 residues. CDR3 coding DNA: TGTGCCAGCAGTTTATCAGCCAGGGGGTTGGGGGAGCTGTTTTTT. Its translation is CASSLSARGLGELFF.

The rearrangement joins TRBV2 to TRBJ1-1; D gene uncertain. V dropped 7 bases and J dropped 2 bases, with 11 bases sitting between them. Looked up from germline, CDR1 is SNHLY and CDR2 is FYNNEI. This CDR3 region has 13 residues. CDR3 sequence reads: CASMRGRNTEAFF. The CDR3 DNA sequence: TGTGCCAGCATGCGCGGCAGAAACACTGAAGCTTTCTTT. Full variable domain (rest looked up from reference TRBV2 and TRBJ1-1): EPEVTQTPSHQVTQMGQEVILRCVPISNHLYFYWYRQILGQKVEFLVSFYNNEISEKSEIFDDQFSVERPDGSNFTLKIRSTKLEDSAMYFCASMRGRNTEAFFGQGTRLTVV.

V is TRBV27 and J is TRBJ2-7; TRBD1 agrees at 9 bases. Germline-derived CDR1 and CDR2 are MNHEY and SMNVEV (reference sequence). The CDR3 is 15 residues long. V lost 4 bases, J lost 2 bases, and 6 bases stayed unmatched. DNA of the CDR3: TGTGCCAGCAGTTCCGGGACAGGGATGGCCTACGAGCAGTACTTC. Its translation is CASSSGTGMAYEQYF.

This clone was seen only once. This chain links TRBV5-4 with TRBJ2-2; 8 bases align to TRBD2. The germline V gene encodes CDR1 SGHNT and CDR2 YYREEE (reference sequence). The CDR3 has 16 residues. V was clipped by 4 bases and J by 7 bases; unmatched bases: 12. The CDR3 DNA reads TGTGCCAGCAGCCTCAAAGCGGGAGATAGCGTCGGGGAGCTGTTTTTT. Translated, it gives CASSLKAGDSVGELFF.

J is TRBJ1-1 and V is TRBV7-9; 9 bases match TRBD1. This CDR3 contains 15 residues. CDR1 is SEHNR, CDR2 FQNEAQ, per germline (reference sequence). Trimming at V came to 5 bases and at J to 1 base, leaving 5 bases not matched to a gene. The CDR3 coding sequence is TGTGCCAGCAGCCCACAGGGGGCCGCGAACACTGAAGCTTTCTTT. Its translation: CASSPQGAANTEAFF. The complete variable domain, with remaining parts taken from reference TRBV7-9 and TRBJ1-1, reads DTGVSQNPRHKITKRGQNVTFRCDPISEHNRLYWYRQTLGQGPEFLTYFQNEAQLEKSRLLSDRFSAERPKGSFSTLEIQRTEQGDSAMYLCASSPQGAANTEAFFGQGTRLTVV.

The rearrangement joins TRBV11-1 to TRBJ2-1, with 7 bases that match TRBD1. The germline CDR1 and CDR2 sequences are SGHAT and FQDESV (reference sequence). J was trimmed by 7 bases and V by 5 bases; bases with no gene match: 14. The CDR3 loop spans 16 amino acids. CDR3 in amino acids: CASSLSGQVIRNEQFF. CDR3 in DNA: TGTGCCAGCAGCCTTAGTGGACAGGTGATAAGGAATGAGCAGTTCTTC.

The rearrangement uses TRBV7-8 and TRBJ2-5; 8 bases align to TRBD1. Unmatched junction bases numbered 14, after V lost 6 bases and J lost 5 bases. In germline, CDR1 is SGHVS, CDR2 FQNEAQ. This CDR3 is 16 amino acids long. The CDR3 DNA reads TGTGCCAGCAGTCTAATCGGACAGGGTGGGCGGGAGACCCAGTACTTC. Its translation: CASSLIGQGGRETQYF.

V is TRBV3-1 (or the pseudogene TRBV3-2) and J is TRBJ1-2; a possible D gene is TRBD1 (6 bases). Germline V lookup: CDR1 LGHDT, CDR2 YNNKEL (reference sequence). The CDR3 is 14 amino acids. With 5 bases removed from V and 8 bases from J, the gap between germline ends came to 18 bases. The CDR3 loop is CASSVTGSMEGYTF. CDR3 nucleotides: TGTGCCAGCAGCGTGACAGGCTCAATGGAGGGCTACACCTTC.

This clone was found once. The CDR3 DNA follows: TGTGCCAGTAGTATAGATTATCGGACGGGGATGAACACTGAAGCTTTCTTT. Translation gives CASSIDYRTGMNTEAFF. The chain is built from TRBV19 and TRBJ1-1; D remains ambiguous. The V end was cut by 0 bases, the J end by 0 bases, with 14 bases between. The CDR3 loop spans 17 amino acids. Germline-derived CDR1 and CDR2 are LNHDA and SQIVND (reference sequence).

This clone was counted a single time. This sequence joins TRBV28 and TRBJ1-1, with 9 positions matching TRBD1. This CDR3 is 15 amino acids long. Germline-derived CDR1 and CDR2 are MDHEN and SYDVKM. Trimming took 5 bases from V and 7 from J; bases not matched to a gene: 11. The CDR3 loop reads CASSLGTGTGHEAFF. Written as DNA, the CDR3 is TGTGCCAGCAGTCTTGGAACCGGGACAGGGCATGAAGCTTTCTTT.

The chain uses TRBV19 and TRBJ1-2; 8 bases match TRBD1. V was pared by 3 bases and J by 3 bases, with 6 bases of the junction left unmatched. The CDR3 runs 15 residues. CDR1 and CDR2 (germline): LNHDA, SQIVND (reference sequence). Here the CDR3 reads CASSMVSGGHYGYTF. The CDR3 DNA is TGTGCCAGTAGTATGGTGTCAGGGGGCCACTATGGCTACACCTTC.

V usage is TRBV1 and J usage is TRBJ1-3; TRBD1 was called by the table and not checked on the DNA. TRBV1 represents a pseudogene. The CDR3 is made up of 16 amino acids. The CDR3 DNA is TGCACCAGCAGCCAAGTTACAGCCATCTCTGGAAACACCATATATTTT. This encodes CTSSQVTAISGNTIYF.

The V and J genes are TRBV19 and TRBJ1-5; 7 bases agree with TRBD1. The germline V gene encodes CDR1 LNHDA and CDR2 SQIVND (reference sequence). The J segment lost 5 bases and the V segment lost 5 bases, leaving 3 bases of the junction unmatched. The CDR3 has 13 amino acids. The CDR3 sequence: CASSFGQDQPQHF. CDR3 nucleotide sequence: TGTGCCAGTAGTTTTGGACAGGATCAGCCCCAGCATTTT.

This sequence joins TRBV13 and TRBJ1-2; TRBD1 agrees at 10 bases. There are 13 residues in the CDR3. Germline assignment: CDR1 PRHDT and CDR2 FYEKMQ (reference sequence). The J segment lost 6 bases and the V segment lost 10 bases, leaving 8 bases of the junction unmatched. The CDR3 nucleotides are TGTGCCACCCAGGGACAGGGGCATCATGGCTACACCTTC. This translates into CATQGQGHHGYTF.

The CDR3 reads CASSRGTSGTISYEQYF. Here the CDR3 DNA reads TGTGCCAGCAGCCGGGGGACTAGCGGCACCATCTCCTACGAGCAGTACTTC. This chain joins TRBV7-8 and TRBJ2-7, with 11 bases that match TRBD2. CDR1 SGHVS and CDR2 FQNEAQ come from the germline V gene. This CDR3 spans 17 amino acids. Trimming removed 5 bases from V and 0 bases from J; junction bases left unmatched: 9.

The chain joins TRBV9 to TRBJ2-7; 9 nucleotides match TRBD2. Unmatched junction bases numbered 20, after V lost 4 bases and J lost 6 bases. Per germline, CDR1 SGDLS and CDR2 YYNGEE. The CDR3 extends over 18 amino acids. CDR3 nucleotide sequence: TGTGCCAGCAGCTCCCGACAGGGCCTGGCGGGAGGGCCCCTCGAGCAGTACTTC. Amino acids: CASSSRQGLAGGPLEQYF.